The T cell receptor beta chain under discussion was sequenced for a study of blood T cell repertoires in COVID-19. Study context: The study drew acute and convalescent COVID-19 samples from the United States, Italy and Spain. PBMCs, B-cell-depleted T cells, or T cells were the source of the cDNA or gDNA that made up the material.

V lost 5 bases to trimming and J lost 4 bases; unmatched junction nucleotides: 7. The CDR3 consists of 16 residues. CDR1 is SGHNT and CDR2 is YENEEA in the germline V gene. In the study's own analysis: Researchers report that nucleated cell counts were estimated from reference gene primer amplification. Sequencing was performed with immunoSEQ multiplex PCR; in TCRdb, only in-frame clones are kept and a portion is missing. The V and J calls and clone size were taken over from that table, and D and trimming were inferred from the DNA. The sample contains approximately 84,000 clones, 90% of which appear only once.

The TCR was taken from a human donor with active COVID-19. The donor label of this sample is uncertain. The specimen was peripheral blood. The chain couples TRBV11-3 to TRBJ2-5; 13 bases fit TRBD2. This chain's CDR3 is CASSPRTSGGGETQYF. CDR3 sequence (DNA): TGTGCCAGCAGCCCGCGGACTAGCGGGGGCGGAGAGACCCAGTACTTC.